Given below is one TCR beta chain in context. Its antigen is undetermined. This specimen belongs to a study of shared clonotypes between healthy human individuals. The overall study: CD4 naive and memory got three plates each, CD8 naive two, CD8 memory one. Study-level findings and limits: Clonotypes which were not shared had lower generation probabilities than clonotypes that all four donors shared. Naive CD4 clonotypes were shared across a handful of donors at about 5%.

Repertoires were generated with immunoSEQ multiplex PCR, while TCRdb's copy carries only in-frame clones and drops some. The table records 190,000 or so clones, 65% to 80% of them present only once. The donors were all Caucasian adults (living in Nashville, Tennessee). From germline, CDR1 is SGHRS and CDR2 YFSETQ. The CDR3 has 12 residues. V was trimmed by 2 bases and J by 6 bases, leaving 9 bases between them. This TCR was sampled from a man aged 25 to 40 in good health. V usage is TRBV5-1 and J usage is TRBJ2-7, with a tentative D call TRBD1 (6 bases). The sequenced sample was memory CD4+ T cells sorted from blood. Subset in this sample: CD45RA-negative fraction. The CDR3 protein is CASSLPGVEQYF. The CDR3 nucleotides read TGCGCCAGCAGCTTACCAGGGGTCGAGCAGTACTTC.